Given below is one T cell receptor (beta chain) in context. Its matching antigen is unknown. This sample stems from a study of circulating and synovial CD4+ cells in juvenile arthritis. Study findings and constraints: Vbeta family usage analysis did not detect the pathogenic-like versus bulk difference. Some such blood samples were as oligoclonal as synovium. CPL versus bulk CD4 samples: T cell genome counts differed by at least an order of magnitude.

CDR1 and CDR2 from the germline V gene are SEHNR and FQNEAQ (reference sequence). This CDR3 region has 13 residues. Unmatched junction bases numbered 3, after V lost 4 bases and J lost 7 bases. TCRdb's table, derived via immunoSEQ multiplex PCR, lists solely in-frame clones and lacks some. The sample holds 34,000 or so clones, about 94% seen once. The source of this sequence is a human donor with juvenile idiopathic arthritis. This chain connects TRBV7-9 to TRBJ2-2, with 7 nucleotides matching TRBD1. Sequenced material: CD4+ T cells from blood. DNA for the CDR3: TGTGCCAGCAGCTCGGACAGGCTCGGGGAGCTGTTTTTT. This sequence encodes CASSSDRLGELFF.